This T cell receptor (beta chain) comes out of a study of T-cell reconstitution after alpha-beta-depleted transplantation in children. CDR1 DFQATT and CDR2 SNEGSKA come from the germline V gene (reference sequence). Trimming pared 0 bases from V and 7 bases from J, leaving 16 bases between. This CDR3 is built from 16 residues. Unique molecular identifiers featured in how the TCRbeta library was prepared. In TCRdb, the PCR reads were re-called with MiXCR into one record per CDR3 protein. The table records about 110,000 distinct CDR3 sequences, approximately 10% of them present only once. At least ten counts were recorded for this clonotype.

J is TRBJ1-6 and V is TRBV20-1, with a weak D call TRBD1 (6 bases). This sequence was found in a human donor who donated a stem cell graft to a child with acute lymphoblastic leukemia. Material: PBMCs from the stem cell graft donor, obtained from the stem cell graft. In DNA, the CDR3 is TGCAGTGCTAGAGATCGGAGGCAGGGGATAAATTCACCCCTCCACTTT. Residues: CSARDRRQGINSPLHF.